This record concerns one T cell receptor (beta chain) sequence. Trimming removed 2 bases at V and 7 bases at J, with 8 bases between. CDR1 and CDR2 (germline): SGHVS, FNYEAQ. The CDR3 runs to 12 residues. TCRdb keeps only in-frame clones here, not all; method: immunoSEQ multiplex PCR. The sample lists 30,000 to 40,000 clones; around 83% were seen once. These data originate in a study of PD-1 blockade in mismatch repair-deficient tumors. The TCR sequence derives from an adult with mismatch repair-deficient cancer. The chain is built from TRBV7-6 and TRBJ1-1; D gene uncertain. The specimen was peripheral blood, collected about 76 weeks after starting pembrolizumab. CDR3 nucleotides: TGTGCCAGCAGCTTACCTGACCGTGAAGCTTTCTTT. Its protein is CASSLPDREAFF.